The 9 T cell receptor beta chains below were found in one sample sequenced in a study of control samples from healthy donors and cancer patients. Repertoires were generated with immunoSEQ multiplex PCR, while TCRdb's copy carries only in-frame clones and drops some. The table lists approximately 120,000 clones, about 90% of them singletons. The sequenced sample was blood. Receptors originate from a man aged 18 to 30 in good health.

DNA of the CDR3: TGTGCCAGCAGTGAAGCTGGCGGGAGGACCTACGAGCAGTACTTC. Its translation: CASSEAGGRTYEQYF. V is TRBV2 and J is TRBJ2-7; the match to TRBD2 covers 8 bases. CDR3 length: 15 residues. V shed 0 bases and J 2 bases; nucleotides not matched to a gene: 3. CDR1 is SNHLY, CDR2 FYNNEI, per germline.

This clone was picked up a small number of times. The chain joins TRBV6-4 to TRBJ2-2; 8 bases line up with TRBD1. V lost 6 bases and J lost 2; bases outside the gene matches: 5. The germline V gene has CDR1 MRHNA and CDR2 SNTAGT. The CDR3 has 15 residues. In DNA, the CDR3 is TGTGCCAGCAGCTATGGACAGGGCAACACCGGGGAGCTGTTTTTT. It specifies CASSYGQGNTGELFF.

V usage is TRBV27 and J usage is TRBJ1-6; unclear D gene. Germline CDR1 is MNHEY and CDR2 is SMNVEV (reference sequence). The CDR3 has 14 residues. The germline V and J ends were trimmed by 2 bases and 7 bases, with 9 bases remaining between them. In DNA form, the CDR3 reads TGTGCCAGCAGTTTAACGGGAGACAATTCACCCCTCCACTTT. Translation: CASSLTGDNSPLHF.

The genes are TRBV5-1 and TRBJ1-4; D uncertain. The CDR3 sequence is 14 residues long. Germline CDR1 SGHRS, CDR2 YFSETQ. V lost 4 bases and J 0 bases, leaving 7 bases between the germline ends. CDR3 nucleotide sequence: TGCGCCAGCAGCCAACAAGCAACTAATGAAAAACTGTTTTTT. Its translation is CASSQQATNEKLFF.

By sample share, this clone is medium-sized. V usage is TRBV24-1 and J usage is TRBJ2-5, with a tentative D call TRBD2 (6 bases). Per germline, CDR1 KGHDR and CDR2 SFDVKD. The CDR3 spans 13 residues. Trimming removed 4 bases at V and 5 bases at J, with 10 bases between. CDR3 in DNA: TGTGCCACCAGTGACGCGGGAAGGGAGACCCAGTACTTC. This codes for CATSDAGRETQYF.

This chain connects TRBV27 to TRBJ2-7, with 14 bases matching TRBD2. J was trimmed by 4 bases and V by 3 bases; bases with no gene match: 2. Germline V CDR1 and CDR2: MNHEY, SMNVEV (reference sequence). The length of the CDR3 is 15 residues. CDR3 protein: CASSFGTSGSYEQYF. The CDR3 bases are TGTGCCAGCAGTTTTGGGACTAGCGGGAGTTACGAGCAGTACTTC.

V and J are TRBV7-3 and TRBJ2-5, with a weak D call TRBD2 (5 bases). The CDR3 extends over 14 amino acids. The V and J ends lost 5 bases and 1 base respectively, with 11 bases between them. CDR1 and CDR2 (germline): SGHTA, FQGTGA. The CDR3 nucleotides are TGTGCCAGCAGCCCCCAGAGCGGCCAAGAGACCCAGTACTTC. Protein: CASSPQSGQETQYF. Based on the CDR3 plus reference TRBV7-3 and TRBJ2-5, the full variable domain is GAGVSQTPSNKVTEKGKYVELRCDPISGHTALYWYRQSLGQGPEFLIYFQGTGAADDSGLPNDRFFAVRPEGSVSTLKIQRTERGDSAVYLCASSPQSGQETQYFGPGTRLLVL.

The chain links TRBV6-5 to TRBJ2-7, with D possibly matching TRBD1 (6 bases). The CDR3 covers 15 residues. Deletions cut 6 bases from V and 3 bases from J, with 18 bases between. Germline values: CDR1 MNHEY, CDR2 SVGAGI. The CDR3 sequence: CASSPGPSGDYEQYF. CDR3 nucleotide sequence: TGTGCCAGCAGCCCCGGGCCCTCAGGGGACTACGAGCAGTACTTC.

This chain uses TRBV3-1 (or the pseudogene TRBV3-2) with TRBJ2-7; D gene unclear. Germline V gene lookup returns CDR1 LGHDT and CDR2 YNNKEL (reference sequence). The CDR3 runs 13 residues. The V and J ends lost 7 bases and 7 bases respectively, with 17 bases between them. CDR3 sequence (DNA): TGTGCCAGCACCACAACCCAGCTTGGGGAGCAGTACTTC. It codes for CASTTTQLGEQYF.